This entry describes one TCR beta chain. This sample is part of a study of cytomegalovirus exposure and HLA in healthy donors. The CDR3 runs 15 residues. CDR1 MGHRA and CDR2 YSYEKL come from the germline V gene. Trimming stripped 5 bases from V and 4 bases from J, with 15 bases between. 13 Jbeta primers and 60 Vbeta primers were used for the PCR. Generated by immunoSEQ multiplex PCR, the TCRdb table keeps only in-frame clones and is missing some. The sample holds about 170,000 clones, approximately 81% seen once. Input material: PBMCs. V gene TRBV4-1 combines with J gene TRBJ1-3, with D possibly matching TRBD1 (5 bases). The clonotype originates from a man younger than 30 in good health and CMV-seropositive. CDR3 bases: TGCGCCAGCAGCTACCGCAGGGCGGGGGGAAACACCATATATTTT. This gives the protein CASSYRRAGGNTIYF.